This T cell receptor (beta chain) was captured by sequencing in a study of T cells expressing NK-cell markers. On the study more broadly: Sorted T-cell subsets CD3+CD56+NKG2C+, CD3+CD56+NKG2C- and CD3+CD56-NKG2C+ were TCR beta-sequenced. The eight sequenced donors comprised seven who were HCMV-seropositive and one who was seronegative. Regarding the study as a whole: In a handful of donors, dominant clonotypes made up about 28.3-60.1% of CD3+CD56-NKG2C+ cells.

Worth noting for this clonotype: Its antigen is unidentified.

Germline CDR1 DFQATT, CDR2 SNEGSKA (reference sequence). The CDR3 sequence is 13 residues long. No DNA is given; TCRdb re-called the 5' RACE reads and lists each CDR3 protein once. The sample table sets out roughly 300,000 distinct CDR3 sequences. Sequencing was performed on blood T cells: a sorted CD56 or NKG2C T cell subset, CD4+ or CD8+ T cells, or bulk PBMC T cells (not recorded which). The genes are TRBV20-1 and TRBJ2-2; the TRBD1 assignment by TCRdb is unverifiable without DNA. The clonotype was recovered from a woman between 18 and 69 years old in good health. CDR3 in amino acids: CSAGQGGTGELFF.